This T cell receptor (beta chain) was recovered during a study of shared clonotypes between healthy human individuals. This clone appeared once. V was trimmed by 7 bases and J by 4 bases, leaving 13 bases between them. The CDR3 consists of 13 residues. Germline V gene data show CDR1 as MNHNS and CDR2 as SASEGT. Here immunoSEQ multiplex PCR was the method, and the copy in TCRdb shows in-frame clones only, minus some. The table records approximately 320,000 clones, less than 85% of them present only once. Subsets obtained from CD4+ cells comprised CD45RA+ naive and CD45RA-negative memory cells. The source of this sequence is a man aged 25-40 years in good health. Sequenced sample: memory CD4+ T cells sorted from blood. Subset meaning: CD45RA-negative fraction. The chain employs TRBV6-1 and TRBJ1-2; tentatively, D is TRBD1 (5 bases). The CDR3 DNA sequence: TGTGCCAGCACCGAAGGGGCAGCCTATGGCTACACCTTC. Residues: CASTEGAAYGYTF.